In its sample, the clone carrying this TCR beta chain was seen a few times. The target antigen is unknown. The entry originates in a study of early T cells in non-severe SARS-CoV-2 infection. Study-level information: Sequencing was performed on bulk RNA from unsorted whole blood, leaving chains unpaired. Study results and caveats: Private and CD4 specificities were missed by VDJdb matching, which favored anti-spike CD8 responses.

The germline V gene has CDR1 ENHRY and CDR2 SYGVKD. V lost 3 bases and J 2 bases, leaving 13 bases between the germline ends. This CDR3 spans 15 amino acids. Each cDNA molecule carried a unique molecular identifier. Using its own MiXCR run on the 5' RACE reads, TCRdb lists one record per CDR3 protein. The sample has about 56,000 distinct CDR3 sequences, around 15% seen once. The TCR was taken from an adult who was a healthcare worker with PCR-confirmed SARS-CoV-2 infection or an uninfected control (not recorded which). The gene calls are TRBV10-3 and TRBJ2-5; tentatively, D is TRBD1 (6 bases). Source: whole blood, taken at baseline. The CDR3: CAISDSQGPQETQYF. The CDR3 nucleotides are TGTGCCATCAGTGATTCACAGGGCCCGCAAGAGACCCAGTACTTC.